The source of this T cell receptor beta chain is a study of a mutant IDH1 vaccine in newly diagnosed glioma. Time point reported: baseline, week 1 (first vaccination visit). Treatment given: pre-vaccination baseline after standard-of-care therapy. Donors had new WHO grade 3 or 4 IDH1-mutant, ATRX-lost astrocytomas. V was pared by 5 bases and J by 4 bases, with 5 bases of the junction left unmatched. Germline V CDR1 and CDR2: MNHEY, SVGAGI. The CDR3 runs to 14 residues. Study observations and caveats: There seemed to be no relation between pseudoprogression and changes in top peripheral T cell clonotypes.

Data came from immunoSEQ multiplex PCR; TCRdb stores just in-frame clones and leaves some out. The sample consists of around 24,000 clones, about nine tenths of them appearing once. Points on this clone: Its antigen is as yet unknown.

V and J are TRBV6-5 and TRBJ2-1; 7 nucleotides line up with TRBD2. The source is a man aged 25 to 45 with glioma. The input for sequencing was PBMCs, taken from a glioma patient treated with radiotherapy, temozolomide or both. CDR3 protein: CASSRASGYNEQFF. The CDR3 region has the DNA TGTGCCAGCAGTAGGGCTAGCGGATACAATGAGCAGTTCTTC.